The source of this T cell receptor beta chain is a study of shared clonotypes between healthy human individuals. Study-level information: The donor group consisted of two women and a few men, aged 18 to 49.

Study findings and constraints: The rarefaction results pointed to incomplete sorted-subset sequencing despite large depth.

Every immunoSEQ plate was one replicate of a subset's evenly spread DNA. TCRdb's table, derived via immunoSEQ multiplex PCR, lists solely in-frame clones and lacks some. In the table there are under 2,500,000 clones, approximately 94% of which are singletons. With respect to this clone: What it binds is unknown.

Trimming shortened V by 0 bases and J by 5 bases, and 11 bases separated the two germline ends. Germline loops: CDR1 SGHRS, CDR2 YFSETQ. The CDR3 length is 15 residues. The sample was naive CD4+ T cells sorted from blood. The subset here: CD45RA+ positively selected. The receptor's source is a man aged 18-30 years in good health. This chain uses TRBV5-1 with TRBJ2-2; D is possibly TRBD1 (5 bases). The chain's CDR3 is CASSLEKQGTGELFF. The CDR3 region has the DNA TGCGCCAGCAGCTTGGAAAAGCAGGGAACCGGGGAGCTGTTTTTT.